The TCR beta chain described here comes from a study of spatial heterogeneity in lung cancer. Across the whole study: After resection, follow-up PBMC samples were sequenced when available, at a median of roughly two years later. As counted in raw reads, each unique TCR and UMI combination appeared more than ten times on average.

As for this clonotype: The target antigen is unknown.

Time point specified: blood at routine non-recurrence follow-up after resection. Trimming removed 5 bases from V and 0 bases from J, with 16 bases in between. The germline gives CDR1 LNHDA, CDR2 SQIVND (reference sequence). CDR3 length: 16 amino acids. TCRdb passed the 5' RACE reads through MiXCR, listing each CDR3 protein once. The top ten hold roughly 6.5% of the sample, which has about 45,000 distinct CDR3 sequences, 20% to 25% seen once. Study results and limitations: The study found ubiquitous expanded tumor TCRs in blood more at resection than follow-up.

The chain couples TRBV19 to TRBJ1-1; D is possibly TRBD1 (6 bases). This TCR derives from a female donor with early-stage non-small cell lung cancer. Source: PBMCs, taken at follow-up. CDR3 sequence: CASSAPSTGLNTEAFF. The CDR3, as DNA: TGTGCCAGTAGTGCACCCTCAACAGGGTTGAACACTGAAGCTTTCTTT.